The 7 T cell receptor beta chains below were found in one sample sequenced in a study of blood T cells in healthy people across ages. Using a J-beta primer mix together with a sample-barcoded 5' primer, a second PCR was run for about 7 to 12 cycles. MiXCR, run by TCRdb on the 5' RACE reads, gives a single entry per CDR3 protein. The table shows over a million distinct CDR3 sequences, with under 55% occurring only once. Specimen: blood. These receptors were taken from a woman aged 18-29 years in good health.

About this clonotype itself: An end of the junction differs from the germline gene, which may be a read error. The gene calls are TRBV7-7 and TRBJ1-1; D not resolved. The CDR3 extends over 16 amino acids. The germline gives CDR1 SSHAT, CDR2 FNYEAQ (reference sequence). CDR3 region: CASSFIGRKMNTEAFF. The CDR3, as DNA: TGTGCTAGCAGTTTTATCGGGCGCAAGATGAACACTGAAGCTTTCTTT.

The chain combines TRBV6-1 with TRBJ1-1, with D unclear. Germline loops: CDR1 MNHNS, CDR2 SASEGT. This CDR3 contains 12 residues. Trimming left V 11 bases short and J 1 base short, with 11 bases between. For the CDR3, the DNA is TGTGCCGCCGGGGTCGCGAACACTGAAGCTTTCTTT. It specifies CAAGVANTEAFF.

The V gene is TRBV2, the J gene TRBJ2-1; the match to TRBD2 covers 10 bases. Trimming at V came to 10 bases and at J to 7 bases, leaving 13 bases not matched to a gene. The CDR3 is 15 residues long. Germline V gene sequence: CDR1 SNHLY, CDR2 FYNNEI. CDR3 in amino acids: CANKLEVAGGNEQFF. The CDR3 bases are TGTGCCAACAAATTAGAGGTAGCGGGGGGAAATGAGCAGTTCTTC.

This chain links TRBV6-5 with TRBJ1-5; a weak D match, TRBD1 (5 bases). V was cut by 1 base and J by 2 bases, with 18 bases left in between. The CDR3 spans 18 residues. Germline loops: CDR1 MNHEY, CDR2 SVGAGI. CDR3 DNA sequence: TGTGCCAGCAGTTACTTGGGCCCCCCGGGGGAGCGCAATCAGCCCCAGCATTTT. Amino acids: CASSYLGPPGERNQPQHF.

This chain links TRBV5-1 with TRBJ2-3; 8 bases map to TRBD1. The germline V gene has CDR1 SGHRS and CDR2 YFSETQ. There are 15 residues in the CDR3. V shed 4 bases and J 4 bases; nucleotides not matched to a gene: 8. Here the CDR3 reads CASSPTGATSDTQYF. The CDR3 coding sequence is TGCGCCAGCAGCCCGACAGGGGCGACGTCAGATACGCAGTATTTT.

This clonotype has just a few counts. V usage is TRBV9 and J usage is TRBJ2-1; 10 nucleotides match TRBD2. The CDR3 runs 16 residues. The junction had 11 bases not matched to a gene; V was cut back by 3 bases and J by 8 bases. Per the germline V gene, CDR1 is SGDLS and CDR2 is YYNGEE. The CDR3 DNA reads TGTGCCAGCAGCGGAGCGAGCGGGAGGGGGTTCGATGAGCAGTTCTTC. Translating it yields CASSGASGRGFDEQFF.

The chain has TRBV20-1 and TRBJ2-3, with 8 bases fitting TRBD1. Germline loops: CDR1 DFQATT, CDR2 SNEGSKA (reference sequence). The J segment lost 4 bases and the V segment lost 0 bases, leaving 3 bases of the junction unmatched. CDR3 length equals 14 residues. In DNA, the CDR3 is TGCAGTGCTAGAGACAGGGGGCGGGCAGATACGCAGTATTTT. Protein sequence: CSARDRGRADTQYF.